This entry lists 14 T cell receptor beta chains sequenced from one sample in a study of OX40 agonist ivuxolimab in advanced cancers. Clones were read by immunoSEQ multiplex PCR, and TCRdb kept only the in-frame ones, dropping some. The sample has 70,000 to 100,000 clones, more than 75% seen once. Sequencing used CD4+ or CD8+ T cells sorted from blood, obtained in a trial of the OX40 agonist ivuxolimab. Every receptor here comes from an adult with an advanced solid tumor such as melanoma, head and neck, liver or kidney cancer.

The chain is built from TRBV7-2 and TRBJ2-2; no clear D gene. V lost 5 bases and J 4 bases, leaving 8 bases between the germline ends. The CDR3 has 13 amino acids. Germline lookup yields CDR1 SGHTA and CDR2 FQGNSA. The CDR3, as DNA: TGTGCCAGCAGCCGATATTCCACCGGGGAGCTGTTTTTT. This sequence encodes CASSRYSTGELFF. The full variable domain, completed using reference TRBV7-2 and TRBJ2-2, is GAGVSQSPSNKVTEKGKDVELRCDPISGHTALYWYRQSLGQGLEFLIYFQGNSAPDKSGLPSDRFSAERTGGSVSTLTIQRTQQEDSAVYLCASSRYSTGELFFGEGSRLTVL.

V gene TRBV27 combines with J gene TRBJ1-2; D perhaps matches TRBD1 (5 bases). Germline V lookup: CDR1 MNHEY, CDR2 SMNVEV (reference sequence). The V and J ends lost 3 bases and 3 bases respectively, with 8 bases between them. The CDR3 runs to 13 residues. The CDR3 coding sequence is TGTGCCAGCAGTTTTTCGGGGCACTATGGCTACACCTTC. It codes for CASSFSGHYGYTF.

This CDR3 reads CAIRKTGTGELFF. The CDR3 nucleotides are TGTGCCATCAGAAAGACAGGTACCGGGGAGCTGTTTTTT. The chain carries TRBV10-3 and TRBJ2-2; D might be TRBD1 (6 bases). Germline CDR1 ENHRY, CDR2 SYGVKD. Trimming stripped 6 bases from V and 5 bases from J, with 10 bases between. The CDR3 extends over 13 amino acids.

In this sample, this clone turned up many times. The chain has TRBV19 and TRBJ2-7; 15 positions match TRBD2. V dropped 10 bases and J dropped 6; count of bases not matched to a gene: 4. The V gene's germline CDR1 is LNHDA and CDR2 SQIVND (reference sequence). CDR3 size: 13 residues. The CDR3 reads CATGTSGRSEQYF. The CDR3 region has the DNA TGTGCCACCGGGACTAGCGGGAGGAGCGAGCAGTACTTC.

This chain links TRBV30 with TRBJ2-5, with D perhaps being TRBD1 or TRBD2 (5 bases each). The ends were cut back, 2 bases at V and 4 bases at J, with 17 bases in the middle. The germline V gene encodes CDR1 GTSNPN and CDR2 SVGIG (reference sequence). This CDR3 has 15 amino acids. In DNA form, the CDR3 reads TGTGCCTGGAGTCGCCTCCGAGGGGCTGGAGAGACCCAGTACTTC. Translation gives CAWSRLRGAGETQYF.

In nucleotides, the CDR3 is TGTGCCAGTAGTATCTCCGGGAGAGAGTACGAGCAGTACTTC. This sequence encodes CASSISGREYEQYF. V gene TRBV19 combines with J gene TRBJ2-7; weak D call: TRBD2 (6 bases). The V gene's germline CDR1 is LNHDA and CDR2 SQIVND (reference sequence). The CDR3 length is 14 residues. V lost 3 bases to trimming and J lost 4 bases, with 13 bases between them. Full variable domain (missing parts from reference TRBV19 and TRBJ2-7): DGGITQSPKYLFRKEGQNVTLSCEQNLNHDAMYWYRQDPGQGLRLIYYSQIVNDFQKGDIAEGYSVSREKKESFPLTVTSAQKNPTAFYLCASSISGREYEQYFGPGTRLTVT.

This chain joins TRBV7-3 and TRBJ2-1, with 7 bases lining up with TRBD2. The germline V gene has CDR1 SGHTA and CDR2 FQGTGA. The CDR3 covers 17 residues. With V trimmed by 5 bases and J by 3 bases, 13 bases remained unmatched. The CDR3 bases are TGTGCCAGCAGCCCACTCCCGAGCGGGACGGGCTACAATGAGCAGTTCTTC. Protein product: CASSPLPSGTGYNEQFF.

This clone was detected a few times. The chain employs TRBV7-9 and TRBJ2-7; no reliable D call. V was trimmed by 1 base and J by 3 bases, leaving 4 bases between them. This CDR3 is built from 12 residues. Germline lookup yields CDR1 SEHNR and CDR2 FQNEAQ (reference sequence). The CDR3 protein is CASSLDVYEQYF. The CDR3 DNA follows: TGTGCCAGCAGCTTAGACGTCTACGAGCAGTACTTC.

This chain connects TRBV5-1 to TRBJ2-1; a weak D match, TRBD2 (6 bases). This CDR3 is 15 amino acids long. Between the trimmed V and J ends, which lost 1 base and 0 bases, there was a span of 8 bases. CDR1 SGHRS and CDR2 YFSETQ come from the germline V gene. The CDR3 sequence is CASSLSGSSYNEQFF. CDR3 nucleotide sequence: TGCGCCAGCAGCTTGTCCGGGAGCTCCTACAATGAGCAGTTCTTC.

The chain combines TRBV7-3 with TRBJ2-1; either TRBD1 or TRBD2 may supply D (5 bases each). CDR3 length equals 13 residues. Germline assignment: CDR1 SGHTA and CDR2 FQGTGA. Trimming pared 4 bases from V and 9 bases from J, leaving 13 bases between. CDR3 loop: CASSSQVRGEQFF. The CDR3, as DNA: TGTGCCAGCAGCTCACAGGTCCGGGGTGAGCAGTTCTTC.

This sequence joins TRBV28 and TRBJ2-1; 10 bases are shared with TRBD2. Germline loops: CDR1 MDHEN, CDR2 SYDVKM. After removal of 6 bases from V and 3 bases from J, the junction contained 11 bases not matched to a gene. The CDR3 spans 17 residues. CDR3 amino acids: CASSYPLGTSDYNEQFF. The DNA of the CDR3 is TGTGCCAGCAGCTACCCCCTCGGGACTAGCGACTACAATGAGCAGTTCTTC.

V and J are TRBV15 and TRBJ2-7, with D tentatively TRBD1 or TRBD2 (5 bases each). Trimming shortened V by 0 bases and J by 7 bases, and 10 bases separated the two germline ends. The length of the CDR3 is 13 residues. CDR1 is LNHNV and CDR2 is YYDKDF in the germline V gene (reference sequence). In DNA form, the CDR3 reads TGTGCCACCAGCAGAGATAGAGGGGAAGAGCAGTACTTC. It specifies CATSRDRGEEQYF.

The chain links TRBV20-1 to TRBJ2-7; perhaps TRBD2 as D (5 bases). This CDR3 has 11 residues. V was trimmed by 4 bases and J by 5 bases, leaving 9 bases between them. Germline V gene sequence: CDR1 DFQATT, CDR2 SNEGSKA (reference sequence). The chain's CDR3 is CSATLRDEQYF. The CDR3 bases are TGCAGTGCTACCCTGCGGGACGAGCAGTACTTC.

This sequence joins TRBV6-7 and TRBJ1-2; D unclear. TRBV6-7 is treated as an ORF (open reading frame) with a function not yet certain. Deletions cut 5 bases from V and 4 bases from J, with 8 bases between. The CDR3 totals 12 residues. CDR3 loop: CASSEGTYGYTF. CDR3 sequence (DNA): TGTGCCAGCAGTGAGGGCACCTATGGCTACACCTTC.